Following are 2 T cell receptor beta chains from one sample sequenced in a study of shared clonotypes between healthy human individuals. Here immunoSEQ multiplex PCR was the method, and the copy in TCRdb shows in-frame clones only, minus some. Altogether roughly 700,000 clones are present, around two thirds being singletons, with the ten largest covering over 1.5%. The source material was memory CD4+ T cells sorted from blood. Subset here: CD45RA-negative fraction. Source of these receptors: a woman in her 30s in good health.

The chain uses TRBV10-1 and TRBJ2-7, with D perhaps matching TRBD1 (5 bases). Germline CDR1 WNHNN, CDR2 SYGVQD (reference sequence). The CDR3 extends over 16 amino acids. The V gene lost 4 bases and the J gene lost 4 bases, with 20 bases spanning the gap. The DNA for the CDR3 is TGCGCCAGCAGTGCCAGAATTGTAGACAGAGAGTACGAGCAGTACTTC. Protein sequence: CASSARIVDREYEQYF.

The chain employs TRBV6-1 and TRBJ2-7, with TRBD2 identical over 8 bases. The CDR3 is 13 amino acids. Germline V lookup: CDR1 MNHNS, CDR2 SASEGT. J lost 2 bases, V lost 8 bases, and 5 bases had no gene match. As DNA, the CDR3 is TGTGCCAGCTCGCGGGAGGCTCCCTACGAGCAGTACTTC. Translating gives CASSREAPYEQYF.